This passage covers 9 T cell receptor beta chains from one sample sequenced in a study of neurological immune-mediated disorders. MiXCR was run by TCRdb on the 5' RACE reads, yielding one entry per CDR3 protein. Of tens of thousands of distinct CDR3 sequences in the sample, roughly 2.5% were seen once. Specimen: PBMCs. Receptors originate from a man aged 50-60 years with multiple sclerosis.

Ten or more counts support this clonotype. J is TRBJ2-5 and V is TRBV20-1, with D uncertain. The V gene lost 6 bases and the J gene lost 5 bases, with 22 bases spanning the gap. From germline, CDR1 is DFQATT and CDR2 SNEGSKA (reference sequence). This CDR3 is 15 amino acids long. CDR3: CSAPRVGSLGETQYF. DNA of the CDR3: TGCAGTGCCCCTAGGGTGGGGTCCCTCGGGGAGACCCAGTACTTC.

This clonotype was found many times. V is TRBV7-8 and J is TRBJ2-2; TRBD2 matches 9 bases. The ends lost 4 bases at V and 3 bases at J; junction bases unmatched: 3. CDR1 SGHVS and CDR2 FQNEAQ come from the germline V gene. The CDR3 runs 15 residues. CDR3 region: CASSYSGGDTGELFF. The DNA for the CDR3 is TGTGCCAGCAGCTATAGCGGGGGTGACACCGGGGAGCTGTTTTTT.

This clonotype was detected many times. The chain employs TRBV6-5 and TRBJ2-5; D is unclear. Germline lookup yields CDR1 MNHEY and CDR2 SVGAGI. Trimming took off 6 bases at V and 2 bases at J, with 13 bases between the two ends. This CDR3 comprises 14 residues. The CDR3 spells CASRRPDLQETQYF. In nucleotides, the CDR3 is TGTGCCAGCAGGCGGCCGGACCTGCAAGAGACCCAGTACTTC.

Regarding this clonotype: The conserved phenylalanine or tryptophan normally closing the CDR3 is absent here, so this likely arose from a read error. This rearrangement joins TRBV19 to TRBJ2-5; D not resolved. The CDR3 length is 10 residues. The V and J ends lost 8 bases and 5 bases respectively, with 6 bases between them. The V gene's germline CDR1 is LNHDA and CDR2 SQIVND (reference sequence). CDR3 amino acids: CASGYETQYI. DNA of the CDR3: TGTGCCAGTGGTTATGAGACCCAGTACATC.

There are many counts of this clonotype. V gene TRBV7-2 combines with J gene TRBJ1-4; D is unclear. The CDR3 spans 14 residues. Trimming removed 6 bases at V and 8 bases at J, with 16 bases between. From germline, CDR1 is SGHTA and CDR2 FQGNSA. CDR3 coding DNA: TGTGCCAGCAGACCCGGGTCCGATGGAGAAAAACTGTTTTTT. This translates into CASRPGSDGEKLFF.

This clonotype was detected many times. The rearrangement uses TRBV20-1 and TRBJ2-1; 11 bases line up with TRBD2. V shed 1 base, J shed 3 bases, and the junction held 5 bases outside the gene matches. Germline V lookup: CDR1 DFQATT, CDR2 SNEGSKA (reference sequence). The CDR3 is 16 residues long. Here the CDR3 reads CSARAPSGGNYNEQFF. The CDR3 DNA sequence: TGCAGTGCTAGAGCTCCTAGCGGGGGGAACTACAATGAGCAGTTCTTC.

Many counts were recorded for this clonotype. The chain recombines TRBV2 with TRBJ2-1; D may be TRBD1 (6 bases). This CDR3 comprises 13 residues. In germline, CDR1 is SNHLY, CDR2 FYNNEI. V lost 6 bases, J lost 7 bases, and 13 bases lay in between. CDR3 residues: CASSQGIGNEQFF. DNA for the CDR3: TGTGCCAGCAGCCAGGGGATCGGTAATGAGCAGTTCTTC. The full variable domain, completed using reference TRBV2 and TRBJ2-1, is EPEVTQTPSHQVTQMGQEVILRCVPISNHLYFYWYRQILGQKVEFLVSFYNNEISEKSEIFDDQFSVERPDGSNFTLKIRSTKLEDSAMYFCASSQGIGNEQFFGPGTRLTVL.

This clonotype has at least ten counts. The gene calls are TRBV14 and TRBJ1-5, with D unresolved. The germline V and J ends were trimmed by 5 bases and 4 bases, with 12 bases remaining between them. Germline values: CDR1 SGHDN, CDR2 FVKESK. There are 14 residues in the CDR3. The CDR3 region is CASSVGGGNQPQHF. The CDR3 bases are TGTGCCAGCAGCGTAGGTGGTGGGAATCAGCCCCAGCATTTT.

This clonotype was picked up many times. The chain employs TRBV6-6 and TRBJ2-3; 7 positions match TRBD2. The CDR3 has 13 amino acids. J gave up 7 bases and V 5 bases, and 6 bases lay outside the gene matches. CDR1 is MNHNY, CDR2 SVGAGI, per germline (reference sequence). Here the CDR3 DNA reads TGTGCCAGCAGTGACCTGACTAGCTATACGCAGTATTTT. Translation: CASSDLTSYTQYF.